Reported below is one T cell receptor beta chain. Its antigen is unknown. V lost 5 bases and J lost 0; bases outside the gene matches: 7. The CDR3 has 16 residues. The germline V gene has CDR1 MDHEN and CDR2 SYDVKM. The data were produced by immunoSEQ multiplex PCR, yet TCRdb's version contains in-frame clones alone and is incomplete. The table shows almost 85,000 clones, with approximately 95% occurring only once. These data originate in a study of OX40 agonist ivuxolimab in advanced cancers. General study points: The study found that CD8+ T cells averaged more expanded clones than CD4+.

The sequences come from CD4+ or CD8+ T cells sorted from blood, collected in a trial of the OX40 agonist ivuxolimab. The chain links TRBV28 to TRBJ2-7; 10 bases fit TRBD2. This clonotype was sampled from an adult with an advanced solid tumor such as melanoma, head and neck, liver or kidney cancer. CDR3 amino acids: CASSTTAGGGSYEQYF. The CDR3 DNA sequence: TGTGCCAGCAGTACCACAGCGGGAGGGGGCTCCTACGAGCAGTACTTC.